These T cell receptor beta chains were read from a single sample in a study of OX40 agonist ivuxolimab in advanced cancers. The repertoire was sequenced with immunoSEQ multiplex PCR; TCRdb's copy has only in-frame clones and lacks some. This table holds approximately 100,000 clones, more than 80% found once. This sample comprised CD4+ or CD8+ T cells sorted from blood, obtained in a trial of the OX40 agonist ivuxolimab. The origin of the receptors is an adult with an advanced solid tumor such as melanoma, head and neck, liver or kidney cancer. The CDR3 runs from the conserved cysteine through the conserved F or W. A D gene is named only where the DNA matches it firmly. Only some rows state a clone size, as once, few, many or a class for expanded clones.

CDR3 protein | CDR3 DNA | J gene | D gene | clone size | V gene
CASSLGQGKIPEAFF | TGCGCCAGCAGCCTTGGACAGGGTAAGATACCTGAAGCTTTCTTT | TRBJ1-1 | TRBD1 | . | TRBV5-1
CASSAPLGGINEKLFF | TGTGCCAGCAGTGCCCCCCTCGGGGGAATTAATGAAAAACTGTTTTTT | TRBJ1-4 | . | . | TRBV6-1
CASRETPNYGYTF | TGTGCCAGCAGAGAGACTCCTAACTATGGCTACACCTTC | TRBJ1-2 | . | . | TRBV2
CASSFGTGGIGMNTEAFF | TGCGCCAGCAGCTTCGGGACAGGGGGAATTGGGATGAACACTGAAGCTTTCTTT | TRBJ1-1 | TRBD1 | . | TRBV5-1
CAWSAWDNMNYEQYF | TGTGCCTGGAGTGCCTGGGACAATATGAACTACGAGCAGTACTTC | TRBJ2-7 | . | few | TRBV30
CASSFGGQRNTEAFF | TGTGCCAGCAGCTTCGGAGGACAGAGGAACACTGAAGCTTTCTTT | TRBJ1-1 | . | . | TRBV5-4
CAWTPRWDTEAFF | TGTGCCTGGACACCGCGGTGGGACACTGAAGCTTTCTTT | TRBJ1-1 | . | . | TRBV30
CAWSRGHFSYNEQFF | TGTGCCTGGAGTAGGGGACACTTCTCCTACAATGAGCAGTTCTTC | TRBJ2-1 | . | . | TRBV30
CASSVQPRSAGELFF | TGTGCCAGCAGCGTACAACCCAGGTCCGCCGGGGAGCTGTTTTTT | TRBJ2-2 | . | . | TRBV9
CASSIAGRGNQPQHF | TGTGCCAGTAGTATAGCGGGCAGGGGTAATCAGCCCCAGCATTTT | TRBJ1-5 | . | . | TRBV19
CASSRKVNTEAFF | TGTGCCAGCTCAAGAAAGGTGAACACTGAAGCTTTCTTT | TRBJ1-1 | . | . | TRBV6-1
CASSRTGNTEAFF | TGTGCCAGTAGCCGGACGGGTAACACTGAAGCTTTCTTT | TRBJ1-1 | . | . | TRBV19
CASSDGGVAEAFF | TGCGCCAGCAGTGATGGGGGGGTTGCTGAAGCTTTCTTT | TRBJ1-1 | . | once | TRBV10-1
CASSPTSGEGYTF | TGTGCCAGCTCGCCTACCTCGGGGGAAGGCTACACCTTC | TRBJ1-2 | . | few | TRBV18
CASSFMGQPQHF | TGTGCCAGCAGCTTTATGGGTCAGCCCCAGCATTTT | TRBJ1-5 | . | . | TRBV7-9
CASSSTGRSSYEQYF | TGCGCCAGCAGCTCGACAGGGCGAAGCTCCTACGAGCAGTACTTC | TRBJ2-7 | TRBD1 | few | TRBV5-1
CASSVAPTTPEPLHF | TGTGCCAGCAGCGTAGCCCCGACCACCCCAGAGCCCCTCCACTTT | TRBJ1-6 | . | . | TRBV9
CASSVTAYSPLHF | TGTGCCAGCAGTGTTACAGCCTATTCACCCCTCCACTTT | TRBJ1-6 | . | few | TRBV2
CASSPGLSTDTQYF | TGCGCCAGCAGTCCGGGACTGAGCACAGATACGCAGTATTTT | TRBJ2-3 | . | . | TRBV5-1
CASSSWTSGGAGTDTQYF | TGTGCCAGCAGCTCCTGGACTAGCGGGGGGGCGGGCACAGATACGCAGTATTTT | TRBJ2-3 | TRBD2 | . | TRBV7-3
CAWLTGLNYGYTF | TGTGCCTGGTTGACAGGGTTAAACTATGGCTACACCTTC | TRBJ1-2 | TRBD1 | . | TRBV30
CSAQFPGRTTNEKLFF | TGCAGCGCCCAATTCCCGGGACGGACAACTAATGAAAAACTGTTTTTT | TRBJ1-4 | . | . | TRBV29-1
CSVESFSEQYF | TGCAGCGTTGAAAGTTTCAGCGAGCAGTACTTC | TRBJ2-7 | . | . | TRBV29-1
CSVGGQGTEAFF | TGCAGCGTTGGGGGACAGGGAACTGAAGCTTTCTTT | TRBJ1-1 | TRBD1 | . | TRBV29-1
CASSSIRDAPYEQYF | TGTGCCAGCAGTTCCATCCGGGACGCCCCCTACGAGCAGTACTTC | TRBJ2-7 | . | . | TRBV6-5
CASSLGDGANVLTF | TGTGCCAGCAGTTTGGGGGACGGGGCCAACGTCCTGACTTTC | TRBJ2-6 | . | . | TRBV27
CASSLWGGGYTF | TGTGCCAGCAGCTTATGGGGGGGCGGCTACACCTTC | TRBJ1-2 | . | few | TRBV7-9
CASREGQASGNTIYF | TGTGCCAGCAGGGAGGGACAGGCCTCTGGAAACACCATATATTTT | TRBJ1-3 | TRBD1 | . | TRBV11-2
CASSLAGLGGTYNEQFF | TGCGCCAGCAGCTTGGCTGGTTTGGGGGGGACCTACAATGAGCAGTTCTTC | TRBJ2-1 | TRBD2 | . | TRBV5-1
CAISGFSGSSYEQYF | TGTGCCATCAGTGGTTTTAGCGGAAGCTCCTACGAGCAGTACTTC | TRBJ2-7 | . | . | TRBV10-3
CASSQDRRAGRQFF | TGCGCCAGCAGCCAAGATCGGAGGGCGGGGCGGCAGTTCTTC | TRBJ2-1 | . | few | TRBV4-3
CASSIVSLATNEKLFF | TGTGCCAGTAGTATTGTGTCGCTTGCAACTAATGAAAAACTGTTTTTT | TRBJ1-4 | . | . | TRBV19
CASSDSLAELTDTQYF | TGTGCCAGCAGTGATTCACTAGCGGAACTCACAGATACGCAGTATTTT | TRBJ2-3 | TRBD2 | . | TRBV2
CASSSGTSGRAEQYF | TGTGCCAGCTCATCGGGGACTAGCGGGAGAGCCGAGCAGTACTTC | TRBJ2-7 | TRBD2 | few | TRBV18
CASSPNTEAFF | TGTGCCAGCAGCCCGAACACTGAAGCTTTCTTT | TRBJ1-1 | . | . | TRBV21-1
CRNDTGMVTF | TGCAGGAACGATACAGGGATGGTGACTTTC | TRBJ2-6 | . | . | TRBV29-1
CASSVDGLHSGNTIYF | TGTGCCAGCAGCGTAGACGGCCTGCACTCTGGAAACACCATATATTTT | TRBJ1-3 | . | . | TRBV9
CASSSYSPGRTGELFF | TGTGCCAGCAGCTCTTATAGCCCGGGGAGAACCGGGGAGCTGTTTTTT | TRBJ2-2 | . | once | TRBV5-6
CASSPTQGGKGEQYF | TGTGCCAGCAGCCCGACCCAGGGGGGGAAGGGCGAGCAGTACTTC | TRBJ2-7 | . | . | TRBV7-6
CASSEGLYEQYF | TGTGCCAGCAGCGAGGGCCTCTACGAGCAGTACTTC | TRBJ2-7 | . | . | TRBV6-4
CASSPDGLNTGELFF | TGTGCCAGCTCACCAGACGGACTAAACACCGGGGAGCTGTTTTTT | TRBJ2-2 | . | . | TRBV18
CATSPIRTSGIVGTGELFF | TGTGCCACCAGCCCAATTAGGACTAGCGGGATTGTTGGCACCGGGGAGCTGTTTTTT | TRBJ2-2 | TRBD2 | . | TRBV15
CASSSGTFYYEQYF | TGTGCCAGCAGCTCCGGGACTTTTTATTACGAGCAGTACTTC | TRBJ2-7 | . | many | TRBV6-5
CASSITGSSGNTIYF | TGTGCCAGCAGCATTACAGGTAGCTCTGGAAACACCATATATTTT | TRBJ1-3 | . | . | TRBV7-2
CASSLVGVLGVRGETQYF | TGTGCCAGCAGCTTAGTAGGGGTACTAGGGGTGCGTGGAGAGACCCAGTACTTC | TRBJ2-5 | . | once | TRBV7-9
CASSYWTGRTEAFF | TGTGCCAGCAGCTACTGGACAGGGAGGACTGAAGCTTTCTTT | TRBJ1-1 | TRBD1 | . | TRBV5-6
CASSGTSGRTNEQYF | TGTGCCAGCAGTGGGACTAGCGGGAGAACTAACGAGCAGTACTTC | TRBJ2-7 | TRBD2 | . | TRBV6-6
CASSKRTGGMNYEQYF | TGTGCCAGTAGCAAACGAACAGGGGGGATGAACTACGAGCAGTACTTC | TRBJ2-7 | TRBD1 | . | TRBV19
CASSHLGIGTIYF | TGTGCCAGTAGTCATCTGGGAATCGGCACCATATATTTT | TRBJ1-3 | . | once | TRBV19
CASSEVLRSNEQFF | TGTGCCAGTAGTGAGGTATTAAGGTCCAATGAGCAGTTCTTC | TRBJ2-1 | . | . | TRBV19
CASSLGGTSTTDTQYF | TGCGCCAGCAGCTTGGGAGGGACTAGCACCACAGATACGCAGTATTTT | TRBJ2-3 | TRBD2 | . | TRBV5-1
CASSTPQGPSSGANVLTF | TGTGCCAGCAGCACTCCACAGGGGCCCAGCTCTGGGGCCAACGTCCTGACTTTC | TRBJ2-6 | TRBD1 | . | TRBV11-2
CASSPLDQETQYF | TGTGCCAGCAGCCCCCTGGACCAAGAGACCCAGTACTTC | TRBJ2-5 | . | . | TRBV14
CASSLKAGGANVLTF | TGTGCCAGCAGTTTAAAGGCAGGGGGGGCCAACGTCCTGACTTTC | TRBJ2-6 | . | . | TRBV27